The 32 T cell receptor beta chains below come from one sample, sequenced in a study of T cells in Graves' hyperthyroidism and ophthalmopathy. Amplified TCR beta CDR3 regions came from RNA transcripts. Researchers ran a first-round RT-PCR on the TCR CDR3 using the HTBI primer set. Via MiXCR, TCRdb re-called the multiplex PCR reads, giving one row per CDR3 protein. The sample holds around 500,000 distinct CDR3 sequences, about 15% seen once. Sequencing was done on a sample of blood. The receptors were gathered from a woman in her thirties or forties with Graves' hyperthyroidism.

This clonotype showed up just a few times. The chain couples TRBV4-1 to TRBJ1-2, with D uncertain. The V end was cut by 1 base, the J end by 4 bases, with 10 bases between. Germline V gene lookup returns CDR1 MGHRA and CDR2 YSYEKL. The CDR3 covers 14 residues. The CDR3: CASSQGRGIYGYTF. The CDR3 DNA reads as TGCGCCAGCAGCCAAGGGCGGGGTATCTATGGCTACACCTTC.

This clonotype was counted many times. The gene calls are TRBV20-1 and TRBJ1-5; no firm D call. Trimming removed 3 bases at V and 4 bases at J, with 10 bases between. The CDR3 sequence is 13 residues long. The germline V gene has CDR1 DFQATT and CDR2 SNEGSKA (reference sequence). DNA of the CDR3: TGCAGTGCTAGCGGGCACGGTAATCAGCCCCAGCATTTT. It specifies CSASGHGNQPQHF.

This clonotype was detected many times. The chain recombines TRBV7-9 with TRBJ2-1; D unclear. CDR1 is SEHNR and CDR2 is FQNEAQ in the germline V gene (reference sequence). V was cut by 5 bases and J by 8 bases, with 10 bases left in between. The CDR3 loop spans 12 amino acids. In nucleotides, the CDR3 is TGTGCCAGCAGCCCGAGTCACTATGAGCAGTTCTTC. Translating it yields CASSPSHYEQFF.

There are many counts of this clonotype. This CDR3 is CASSDGGLLGETQYF. The DNA of the CDR3 is TGTGCCAGCAGCGACGGAGGGCTGTTGGGAGAGACCCAGTACTTC. This chain joins TRBV28 and TRBJ2-5; perhaps TRBD2 as D (6 bases). CDR1 is MDHEN and CDR2 is SYDVKM in the germline V gene. The CDR3 has 15 amino acids. V dropped 6 bases and J dropped 4 bases, with 18 bases sitting between them.

This clonotype was picked up many times. V is TRBV24-1 and J is TRBJ1-1, with no clear D. This CDR3 has 13 amino acids. The germline CDR1 and CDR2 sequences are KGHDR and SFDVKD. Trimming removed 3 bases from V and 7 bases from J, with 11 bases in between. The CDR3 loop reads CATSDTNRNEAFF. For the CDR3, the DNA is TGTGCCACCAGTGATACTAACAGAAATGAAGCTTTCTTT.

This clonotype was seen many times. V and J are TRBV2 and TRBJ1-6; unclear D gene. This CDR3 contains 15 residues. Between the trimmed V and J ends, which lost 3 bases and 10 bases, there was a span of 16 bases. Germline loops: CDR1 SNHLY, CDR2 FYNNEI. The CDR3 DNA follows: TGTGCCAGCAGTGACTCTTGGGGTGCAGGATCACCCCTCCACTTT. This sequence encodes CASSDSWGAGSPLHF.

This clonotype was seen repeatedly, ten times or more. The chain recombines TRBV12-3 or TRBV12-4 with TRBJ2-3; weak D call: TRBD2 (5 bases). The CDR3 spans 16 residues. The V end was cut by 7 bases, the J end by 1 base, with 18 bases between. The CDR3 DNA reads as TGTGCCAGCACTCAATGGGGAGACCCGGGCACAGATACGCAGTATTTT. Protein product: CASTQWGDPGTDTQYF.

This clonotype was seen many times. The CDR3 spells CSVEGPGLAGGIDTDTQYF. The CDR3 nucleotides read TGCAGCGTTGAAGGGCCGGGACTAGCGGGAGGAATAGACACAGATACGCAGTATTTT. The J gene is TRBJ2-3, the V gene TRBV29-1; 15 positions agree with TRBD2. V shed 1 base, J shed 2 bases, and the junction held 10 bases outside the gene matches. Germline assignment: CDR1 SQVTM and CDR2 ANQGSEA. The length of the CDR3 is 19 residues.

This clonotype was detected many times. The gene calls are TRBV7-9 and TRBJ2-7, with TRBD2 identical over 14 bases. The germline V gene has CDR1 SEHNR and CDR2 FQNEAQ (reference sequence). The CDR3 has 15 amino acids. V was pared by 4 bases and J by 4 bases, with 3 bases of the junction left unmatched. CDR3 in DNA: TGTGCCAGCAGCTCATGGACTAGCGGGAGGTACGAGCAGTACTTC. It yields the protein CASSSWTSGRYEQYF.

This clonotype was picked up a small number of times. The rearrangement uses TRBV6-1 and TRBJ1-3, with unresolved D. There are 16 residues in the CDR3. Germline V gene sequence: CDR1 MNHNS, CDR2 SASEGT. The germline V and J ends were trimmed by 2 bases and 0 bases, with 11 bases remaining between them. CDR3 sequence reads: CASSELGLVSGNTIYF. Here the CDR3 DNA reads TGTGCCAGCAGTGAACTCGGTCTGGTCTCTGGAAACACCATATATTTT.

This clonotype has a count of ten or more. The chain joins TRBV15 to TRBJ2-1; TRBD2 agrees at 10 bases. There are 15 residues in the CDR3. V dropped 5 bases and J dropped 5; count of bases not matched to a gene: 6. Germline assignment: CDR1 LNHNV and CDR2 YYDKDF (reference sequence). CDR3 nucleotides: TGTGCCACCAGCTTCTGGACTAGCGGAAACAATGAGCAGTTCTTC. Amino acids: CATSFWTSGNNEQFF.

This clonotype occurred many times. The chain carries TRBV24-1 and TRBJ2-1; TRBD2 matches at 7 bases. CDR1 is KGHDR, CDR2 SFDVKD, per germline. With V trimmed by 5 bases and J by 4 bases, 7 bases remained unmatched. The CDR3 consists of 15 residues. CDR3 coding DNA: TGTGCCACCAGTGTGGGCGGGAGTTTTTACAATGAGCAGTTCTTC. Translated, it gives CATSVGGSFYNEQFF.

There are many counts of this clonotype. The rearrangement joins TRBV20-1 to TRBJ2-7, with no clear D. This CDR3 has 13 residues. Germline V gene data show CDR1 as DFQATT and CDR2 as SNEGSKA (reference sequence). Trimming cost V 3 bases and J 4 bases, with 13 bases left between them. CDR3 bases: TGCAGTGCTAGTAGTGTAAATTCTTACGAGCAGTACTTC. The encoded protein is CSASSVNSYEQYF.

Only a few counts were recorded for this clonotype. The chain uses TRBV11-2 and TRBJ2-7, with TRBD2 matching 11 bases. J lost 5 bases, V lost 2 bases, and 8 bases had no gene match. Per the germline V gene, CDR1 is SGHAT and CDR2 is FQNNGV. The CDR3 extends over 16 amino acids. The CDR3: CASSLLIAGGPNEQYF. DNA for the CDR3: TGTGCCAGCAGCTTATTAATAGCGGGAGGGCCGAACGAGCAGTACTTC.

This clonotype was counted at least ten times. V and J are TRBV5-4 and TRBJ1-1; D remains ambiguous. This CDR3 spans 14 amino acids. Germline V CDR1 and CDR2: SGHNT, YYREEE (reference sequence). The V gene lost 10 bases and the J gene lost 0 bases, with 16 bases spanning the gap. DNA of the CDR3: TGTGCCTCAGCTGGACCCGGTCTGAACACTGAAGCTTTCTTT. Amino acid sequence: CASAGPGLNTEAFF.

The sample holds many counts of this clonotype. The chain carries TRBV15 and TRBJ2-1; D remains ambiguous. Germline values: CDR1 LNHNV, CDR2 YYDKDF (reference sequence). V lost 6 bases to trimming and J lost 0 bases, with 3 bases between them. The CDR3 is 12 residues long. The CDR3 DNA follows: TGTGCCACCAGGGACTCCTACAATGAGCAGTTCTTC. Encoded protein: CATRDSYNEQFF.

This clonotype occurred many times. This chain uses TRBV27 with TRBJ2-1; D not resolved. Germline assignment: CDR1 MNHEY and CDR2 SMNVEV (reference sequence). V lost 2 bases to trimming and J lost 7 bases, with 12 bases between them. The CDR3 is made up of 14 amino acids. DNA for the CDR3: TGTGCCAGCAGTTTAGCTGGATCCAAGAATGAGCAGTTCTTC. This encodes CASSLAGSKNEQFF.

This clonotype has at least ten counts. This sequence joins TRBV3-1 and TRBJ2-3; D gene uncertain. The CDR3 extends over 16 amino acids. Trimming left V 4 bases short and J 7 bases short, with 21 bases between. Germline assignment: CDR1 LGHDT and CDR2 YNNKEL (reference sequence). CDR3 coding DNA: TGTGCCAGCAGCCCGGTGAGGACCCCCAGTCAAAATACGCAGTATTTT. Amino acid sequence: CASSPVRTPSQNTQYF.

This clonotype was counted ten times or more. The rearrangement links TRBV28 to TRBJ1-6; 7 positions match TRBD1. CDR3 length equals 16 residues. The germline CDR1 and CDR2 sequences are MDHEN and SYDVKM. V lost 3 bases to trimming and J lost 9 bases; unmatched junction nucleotides: 11. Written as DNA, the CDR3 is TGTGCCAGCAGTTTCTTGGCAGGGGGATCGGGTTCACCCCTCCACTTT. Its translation: CASSFLAGGSGSPLHF.

This clonotype was counted between two and nine times. V gene TRBV20-1 combines with J gene TRBJ1-2; maybe TRBD1 (5 bases). V was trimmed by 5 bases and J by 6 bases, leaving 13 bases between them. The CDR3 runs 12 residues. Germline V CDR1 and CDR2: DFQATT, SNEGSKA (reference sequence). CDR3 residues: CSASPGGDGYTF. As DNA, the CDR3 is TGCAGTGCTTCCCCCGGGGGAGATGGCTACACCTTC.

This clonotype was observed a few times. This chain uses TRBV10-2 with TRBJ2-5, with D unclear. Germline-derived CDR1 and CDR2 are WSHSY and SAAADI. This CDR3 comprises 13 residues. Trimming took off 10 bases at V and 5 bases at J, with 17 bases between the two ends. The CDR3 coding sequence is TGCGCCACCTGTCTAGGAATAAGGGAGACCCAGTACTTC. Translating it yields CATCLGIRETQYF.

This clonotype has ten or more counts. This chain links TRBV19 with TRBJ1-1; D unresolved. In germline, CDR1 is LNHDA, CDR2 SQIVND (reference sequence). CDR3 length: 14 residues. V shed 3 bases and J shed 8 bases, with 16 bases lying between them. This chain's CDR3 is CASSISTHAGEAFF. CDR3 sequence (DNA): TGTGCCAGTAGTATCAGTACCCATGCGGGAGAAGCTTTCTTT.

This clonotype was observed many times. CDR3 protein: CASRPTSGPSYNEQFF. In nucleotides, the CDR3 is TGTGCCAGCAGGCCCACTAGCGGGCCATCCTACAATGAGCAGTTCTTC. The V gene is TRBV6-1, the J gene TRBJ2-1; 9 bases map to TRBD2. The trim removed 6 bases at V and 1 base at J, leaving 7 bases unmatched. Germline V gene data show CDR1 as MNHNS and CDR2 as SASEGT. The CDR3 contains 16 residues.

The V gene is TRBV5-6, the J gene TRBJ2-5; 11 nucleotides match TRBD2. V lost 3 bases to trimming and J lost 3 bases; unmatched junction nucleotides: 4. CDR1 and CDR2 (germline): SGHDT, YYEEEE. The CDR3 is 15 amino acids. The CDR3 here is CASSSTSGNEETQYF. For the CDR3, the DNA is TGTGCCAGCAGCTCGACTAGCGGGAATGAAGAGACCCAGTACTTC.

This clonotype was found many times. The rearrangement joins TRBV12-3 or TRBV12-4 to TRBJ1-4; D gene ambiguous. The CDR3 sequence is 15 residues long. Trimming pared 1 base from V and 0 bases from J, leaving 6 bases between. In DNA, the CDR3 is TGTGCCAGCAGTTTAGAAAGCGCAACTAATGAAAAACTGTTTTTT. As protein: CASSLESATNEKLFF.

This clonotype was recorded many times. The chain joins TRBV28 to TRBJ1-5, with TRBD1 as a possible D gene (5 bases). Deletions cut 3 bases from V and 0 bases from J, with 9 bases between. This CDR3 is 15 amino acids long. Germline-derived CDR1 and CDR2 are MDHEN and SYDVKM. CDR3 residues: CASSLTVDSNQPQHF. As DNA, the CDR3 is TGTGCCAGCAGTTTGACAGTTGATAGCAATCAGCCCCAGCATTTT. Full variable domain (missing parts from reference TRBV28 and TRBJ1-5): DVKVTQSSRYLVKRTGEKVFLECVQDMDHENMFWYRQDPGLGLRLIYFSYDVKMKEKGDIPEGYSVSREKKERFSLILESASTNQTSMYLCASSLTVDSNQPQHFGDGTRLSIL.

This clonotype was observed at least ten times. Here the CDR3 reads CASSQTVYEQYF. CDR3 DNA sequence: TGTGCCAGCAGCCAAACCGTCTACGAGCAGTACTTC. This chain connects TRBV3-1 to TRBJ2-7, with D uncertain. V was clipped by 2 bases and J by 3 bases, with 5 bases between them. CDR3 length equals 12 residues. The germline V gene encodes CDR1 LGHDT and CDR2 YNNKEL (reference sequence).

This clonotype was found many times. The chain links TRBV5-1 to TRBJ1-3; D perhaps matches TRBD1 (5 bases). CDR3 length equals 15 residues. The germline CDR1 and CDR2 sequences are SGHRS and YFSETQ. Trimming cost V 2 bases and J 1 base, with 10 bases left between them. In DNA form, the CDR3 reads TGCGCCAGCAGCTTTGGGGGTAATTCTGGAAACACCATATATTTT. Its protein is CASSFGGNSGNTIYF.

This clonotype appeared a few times. The chain couples TRBV6-1 to TRBJ2-2; 8 bases line up with TRBD1. The ends lost 4 bases at V and 7 bases at J; junction bases unmatched: 5. The CDR3 spans 14 residues. In germline, CDR1 is MNHNS, CDR2 SASEGT. CDR3 protein: CASSADRAFGELFF. The CDR3 DNA is TGTGCCAGCAGTGCGGACAGGGCTTTCGGGGAGCTGTTTTTT.

This clonotype was counted many times. The V gene is TRBV7-9, the J gene TRBJ2-7; D not certain. Germline CDR1 reads SEHNR; CDR2 reads FQNEAQ (reference sequence). This CDR3 has 12 residues. Deletions cut 5 bases from V and 5 bases from J, with 10 bases between. The CDR3 region has the DNA TGTGCCAGCAGCCCGGTATTCGACGAGCAGTACTTC. Protein: CASSPVFDEQYF.

In its sample, this clonotype was seen a few times. The CDR3 nucleotides read TGCAGTGCTAGAGCTAGTCAGGGACTCTCTGGGGCCAACGTCCTGACTTTC. It is translated as CSARASQGLSGANVLTF. The rearrangement links TRBV20-1 to TRBJ2-6; the D gene is possibly TRBD2 (6 bases). CDR1 DFQATT and CDR2 SNEGSKA come from the germline V gene (reference sequence). The CDR3 is 17 amino acids. Trimming shortened V by 1 base and J by 0 bases, and 13 bases separated the two germline ends.

There are a few counts of this clonotype. The genes are TRBV7-9 and TRBJ1-2; unclear D gene. The length of the CDR3 is 15 residues. The germline V gene encodes CDR1 SEHNR and CDR2 FQNEAQ (reference sequence). Trimming stripped 2 bases from V and 0 bases from J, with 10 bases between. CDR3 DNA sequence: TGTGCCAGCAGCTTAAATACAGCAACTAACTATGGCTACACCTTC. Translation gives CASSLNTATNYGYTF.